This T cell receptor (beta chain) comes out of a study of shared clonotypes between healthy human individuals. General study points: Sequencing depth was a factor that was expected to affect clonotype sharing among donors. The donor pool, a small one, limited the genetic and exposure-history diversity represented.

Amplification in unsorted PBMC replicate PCRs started from roughly 330 ng DNA, which equals about 30,000 T cell genomes. TCRdb keeps only in-frame clones here, not all; method: immunoSEQ multiplex PCR. The sample has about 480,000 clones, 70% to 80% seen once. This CDR3 has 16 amino acids. CDR1 and CDR2 from the germline V gene are LGHNA and YNFKEQ. V dropped 0 bases and J dropped 1 base, with 11 bases sitting between them. To note about this clone: Its antigen is undetermined.

The V call is TRBV4-2, the J call TRBJ2-3, with D possibly matching TRBD2 (6 bases). The sequence was obtained from a middle-aged woman in good health. Some clones in this sample may be carry-over from other donors' samples. The sample consisted of PBMCs. Here the CDR3 reads CASSQDRAGRTDTQYF. CDR3 in DNA: TGTGCCAGCAGCCAAGACCGTGCGGGACGCACAGATACGCAGTATTTT.